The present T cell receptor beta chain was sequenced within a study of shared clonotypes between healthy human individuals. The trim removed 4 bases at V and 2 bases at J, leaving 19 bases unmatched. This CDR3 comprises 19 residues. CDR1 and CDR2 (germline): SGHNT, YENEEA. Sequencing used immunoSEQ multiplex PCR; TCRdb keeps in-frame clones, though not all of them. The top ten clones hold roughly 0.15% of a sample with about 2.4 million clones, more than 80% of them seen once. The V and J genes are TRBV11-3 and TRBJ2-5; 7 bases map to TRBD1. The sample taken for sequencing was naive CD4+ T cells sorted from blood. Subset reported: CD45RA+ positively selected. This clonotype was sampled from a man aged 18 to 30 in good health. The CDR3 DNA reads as TGTGCCAGCAGCTCCACCCTAATTGGCAACGGGACAGAACAAGAGACCCAGTACTTC. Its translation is CASSSTLIGNGTEQETQYF.